This T cell receptor beta chain came from a study of cytotoxic CD8 clonotypes in ibrutinib-treated CLL. Study details: The study included some 10 relapsed/refractory and 15 treatment-naive patients; 17 to 18 had IGHV unmutated disease. Study observations and caveats: The clonality went up when patients responded to ibrutinib and dropped back toward baseline at progression.

This CDR3 comprises 19 residues. J gave up 0 bases and V 2 bases, and 9 bases lay outside the gene matches. The V gene's germline CDR1 is SGHAT and CDR2 FQNNGV. Sequencing was designed to attain a depth spanning 1 in 200,000 to 1 in 1 million T cells. The assay was immunoSEQ multiplex PCR, and TCRdb's table has in-frame clones only and misses some. The table has 35,000 to 45,000 clones, roughly 45% seen once; the top ten hold approximately 20%. About this clone: Its antigen is undetermined.

With cryopreserved PBMCs as the source, roughly 2 micrograms of genomic DNA went to TCR beta libraries. Sequenced here: PBMCs, sampled before ibrutinib treatment. This clonotype was sampled from a human donor with chronic lymphocytic leukemia. The rearrangement uses TRBV11-2 and TRBJ2-1; 11 positions match TRBD2. CDR3 in amino acids: CASSLRLAGGSSSYNEQFF. The CDR3 DNA follows: TGTGCCAGCAGCTTAAGGCTAGCGGGGGGCTCGAGCTCCTACAATGAGCAGTTCTTC.